A few counts support the clone carrying this T cell receptor (beta chain). Its antigen remains unidentified. Treatment described: oral pan-JAK inhibitor, 5-10 mg twice daily. The CDR3 loop spans 14 amino acids. The germline gives CDR1 SGHRS, CDR2 YFSETQ. With V trimmed by 0 bases and J by 8 bases, 6 bases remained unmatched. Once RNA had been extracted, it was reverse transcribed into cDNA to act as the sequencing template. Sequenced by immunoSEQ multiplex PCR; TCRdb stores in-frame clones only, minus some. The sample has 200,000 or so clones; 58% are singletons. The source of the sample is a study of CD8+ T cells in alopecia areata. At the level of the study: Patients took tofacitinib for 6 to 18 months, followed by 6 drug-free months.

Study results and caveats: Clonality in the scalp and expanded CD8+ clones ranked among the top 100 were significantly decreased by tofacitinib. While tofacitinib was given, many expanded lesional clones persisted in scalp and blood.

The V gene is TRBV5-1, the J gene TRBJ1-2, with 8 bases fitting TRBD1. The origin of this receptor is a human donor with alopecia areata. Specimen: CD4+ T cells sorted from blood, collected at week 24, from a patient treated with tofacitinib. CDR3 DNA sequence: TGCGCCAGCAGCTTGGGACAGGGGTCAACCGGCTACACCTTC. This encodes CASSLGQGSTGYTF.